This T cell receptor beta chain stems from a study of low-dose radiotherapy and immunotherapy resistance in tumors. Study in general: Ipilimumab 1 mg/kg every six weeks, together with nivolumab 240 mg every two weeks, was given intravenously to patients. Cyclophosphamide went in intravenously at 200 mg/m2 every two weeks, one day before radiation and immunotherapy.

As for this clonotype: This probably arose from a read error, given a far larger clone one base away.

The CDR3 is made up of 15 amino acids. V was pared by 6 bases and J by 0 bases, with 11 bases between. Germline V gene data show CDR1 as SGHTA and CDR2 as FQGNSA. Time point specified: after trial treatment. As to treatment: LDRT plus nivolumab, ipilimumab, low-dose cyclophosphamide and aspirin (RACIN trial). Donors, who were enrolled in a single-arm phase I dose-escalation trial, received nivolumab, ipilimumab, aspirin, low-dose cyclophosphamide and low-dose radiotherapy. Covering alpha and beta chains, TRAV- and TRBV-specific primers were used for the first-strand cDNA. A roughly 20-cycle PCR with a constant-region primer and V-primer adapter amplified TCRs. In TCRdb, the reads were re-called with MiXCR into one record per CDR3 protein. In the table there are about 84,000 distinct CDR3 sequences, 17% of which are singletons.

V usage is TRBV7-2 and J usage is TRBJ1-4; D is unclear. Sequenced here: PBMCs, sampled after low-dose radiotherapy plus immunotherapy. The clonotype originates from a male donor with prostate cancer. CDR3 nucleotides: TGTGCCAGCAGGCCGATCACAGCAACTAATGAAAAACTGTTTTTT. As protein: CASRPITATNEKLFF.